These 27 T cell receptor beta chains originate from one sample sequenced in a study of blood T cell repertoires in COVID-19. The assay was immunoSEQ multiplex PCR, and TCRdb's table has in-frame clones only and misses some. Of about 190,000 clones listed, roughly 84% were seen once; the top ten hold 3.2%. Specimen: PBMCs or T cells enriched from blood (not recorded which). All receptors come from a woman in her twenties or thirties who had recovered from COVID-19.

The genes are TRBV6-5 and TRBJ1-1; D gene ambiguous. The CDR3 sequence is 11 residues long. The V gene lost 5 bases and the J gene lost 4 bases, with 5 bases spanning the gap. The germline gives CDR1 MNHEY, CDR2 SVGAGI. For the CDR3, the DNA is TGTGCCAGCAGTCAGTTCACTGAAGCTTTCTTT. It is translated as CASSQFTEAFF.

The chain is built from TRBV19 and TRBJ2-7; possible D gene TRBD2, 5 bases. CDR1 is LNHDA and CDR2 is SQIVND in the germline V gene (reference sequence). This CDR3 has 14 amino acids. Trimming removed 1 base from V and 0 bases from J, with 7 bases in between. In DNA, the CDR3 is TGTGCCAGTAGTATAGTTGGGAGCTCCTACGAGCAGTACTTC. Translating it yields CASSIVGSSYEQYF. The variable domain in full, with the rest retrieved from reference TRBV19 and TRBJ2-7, is DGGITQSPKYLFRKEGQNVTLSCEQNLNHDAMYWYRQDPGQGLRLIYYSQIVNDFQKGDIAEGYSVSREKKESFPLTVTSAQKNPTAFYLCASSIVGSSYEQYFGPGTRLTVT.

The chain is built from TRBV5-1 and TRBJ2-5, with D possibly TRBD2 on 5 matching bases. Germline V lookup: CDR1 SGHRS, CDR2 YFSETQ. The CDR3 runs 15 residues. Trimming removed 0 bases from V and 7 bases from J, with 16 bases in between. The CDR3 DNA follows: TGCGCCAGCAGCTTGGTCTGGGGAGCCCTAGGGACCCAGTACTTC. It codes for CASSLVWGALGTQYF.

This clone was detected only a few times. The chain uses TRBV28 and TRBJ2-7, with D unresolved. Trimming cost V 6 bases and J 4 bases, with 4 bases left between them. Per germline, CDR1 MDHEN and CDR2 SYDVKM. The CDR3 length is 10 residues. CDR3 bases: TGTGCCAGCAGCCGTTACGAGCAGTACTTC. It specifies CASSRYEQYF. The full variable domain, in which reference TRBV28 and TRBJ2-7 provide the parts outside the CDR3, is DVKVTQSSRYLVKRTGEKVFLECVQDMDHENMFWYRQDPGLGLRLIYFSYDVKMKEKGDIPEGYSVSREKKERFSLILESASTNQTSMYLCASSRYEQYFGPGTRLTVT.

The chain joins TRBV30 to TRBJ2-1; a possible D gene is TRBD2 (5 bases). Trimming removed 5 bases at V and 0 bases at J, with 8 bases between. The CDR3 is 13 residues long. The germline V gene encodes CDR1 GTSNPN and CDR2 SVGIG (reference sequence). The CDR3 region is CAWLGSSYNEQFF. The DNA of the CDR3 is TGTGCCTGGCTAGGGAGCTCCTACAATGAGCAGTTCTTC.

This chain connects TRBV6-5 to TRBJ1-3; TRBD1 is a possible D gene (6 bases). V gave up 7 bases and J gave up 0 bases, with 13 bases separating them. The CDR3 contains 15 residues. Germline V gives CDR1 MNHEY, CDR2 SVGAGI. Written as DNA, the CDR3 is TGTGCCAGCACCCTACAGGGTGGCTCTGGAAACACCATATATTTT. It codes for CASTLQGGSGNTIYF.

This chain uses TRBV11-2 with TRBJ1-6; the D gene is possibly TRBD1 (5 bases). The V and J ends lost 5 bases and 4 bases respectively, with 15 bases between them. The CDR3 loop spans 16 amino acids. Germline V gene sequence: CDR1 SGHAT, CDR2 FQNNGV. DNA for the CDR3: TGTGCCAGCAGCCTCCTCACGGGGGGGTATAATTCACCCCTCCACTTT. This sequence encodes CASSLLTGGYNSPLHF.

The chain employs TRBV29-1 and TRBJ2-5; 8 bases fit TRBD1. CDR1 and CDR2 from the germline V gene are SQVTM and ANQGSEA. Trimming removed 7 bases from V and 2 bases from J; junction bases left unmatched: 3. The CDR3 has 12 amino acids. In DNA, the CDR3 is TGCAGCGGTGGACAGGGACAAGAGACCCAGTACTTC. It encodes CSGGQGQETQYF. The variable domain in full, completed from reference TRBV29-1 and TRBJ2-5, reads SAVISQKPSRDICQRGTSLTIQCQVDSQVTMMFWYRQQPGQSLTLIATANQGSEATYESGFVIDKFPISRPNLTFSTLTVSNMSPEDSSIYLCSGGQGQETQYFGPGTRLLVL.

The chain couples TRBV28 to TRBJ1-5; possibly TRBD1 for D (5 bases). The CDR3 is made up of 15 amino acids. Per germline, CDR1 MDHEN and CDR2 SYDVKM. V lost 8 bases to trimming and J lost 3 bases, with 17 bases between them. Written as DNA, the CDR3 is TGTGCCAGCGGGCCTTACGCAGGGCTCAATCAGCCCCAGCATTTT. Amino acids: CASGPYAGLNQPQHF.

The chain combines TRBV6-1 with TRBJ1-5, with 7 positions matching TRBD1. The CDR3 has 16 amino acids. In germline, CDR1 is MNHNS, CDR2 SASEGT. With V trimmed by 4 bases and J by 3 bases, 9 bases remained unmatched. The CDR3 loop is CASSAYRTGVNQPQHF. The DNA of the CDR3 is TGTGCCAGCAGTGCATACCGGACAGGAGTCAATCAGCCCCAGCATTTT.

The chain couples TRBV7-9 to TRBJ2-7; D gene unclear. The germline V gene encodes CDR1 SEHNR and CDR2 FQNEAQ (reference sequence). V was cut by 3 bases and J by 4 bases, with 13 bases left in between. The CDR3 has 14 amino acids. CDR3 DNA sequence: TGTGCCAGCAGCTTGGGCAGGCAGGTTTACGAGCAGTACGTC. It encodes CASSLGRQVYEQYV.

The chain couples TRBV28 to TRBJ2-2; 10 positions agree with TRBD1. The CDR3 has 13 amino acids. The germline V gene has CDR1 MDHEN and CDR2 SYDVKM. With V trimmed by 6 bases and J by 9 bases, 4 bases remained unmatched. This chain's CDR3 is CASRRQGARELFF. For the CDR3, the DNA is TGTGCCAGCAGGAGACAGGGGGCCCGGGAGCTGTTTTTT.

The V gene is TRBV7-9, the J gene TRBJ1-1; TRBD1 agrees at 8 bases. Germline V gene sequence: CDR1 SEHNR, CDR2 FQNEAQ (reference sequence). This CDR3 is 14 amino acids long. The junction had 8 bases not matched to a gene; V was cut back by 6 bases and J by 5 bases. The DNA for the CDR3 is TGTGCCAGCAGGAGGACAGGGAGGAAGACTGAAGCTTTCTTT. Translation gives CASRRTGRKTEAFF.

V usage is TRBV28 and J usage is TRBJ2-7, with D possibly TRBD2 on 6 matching bases. The germline gives CDR1 MDHEN, CDR2 SYDVKM. This CDR3 has 15 amino acids. Trimming took 4 bases from V and 2 from J, leaving 15 bases between them. CDR3 coding DNA: TGTGCCAGCAGTTCGACCGGGACTCCCACCTACGAGCAGTACTTC. Translation: CASSSTGTPTYEQYF.

V is TRBV6-5 and J is TRBJ1-6; D call uncertain. V was cut by 1 base and J by 9 bases, with 7 bases left in between. The CDR3 runs to 13 residues. CDR1 and CDR2 from the germline V gene are MNHEY and SVGAGI. The CDR3 loop is CASSYYTSSPLHF. The CDR3 region has the DNA TGTGCCAGCAGTTACTACACCAGTTCACCCCTCCACTTT.

The chain recombines TRBV7-8 with TRBJ2-5; perhaps TRBD2 as D (6 bases). Trimming shortened V by 5 bases and J by 4 bases, and 8 bases separated the two germline ends. Germline CDR1 SGHVS, CDR2 FQNEAQ. The CDR3 is 12 amino acids. Here the CDR3 DNA reads TGTGCCAGCAGCCCGGAGGGAGAGACCCAGTACTTC. Translation gives CASSPEGETQYF.

The genes are TRBV19 and TRBJ2-5; a weak D match, TRBD2 (5 bases). Trimming removed 1 base at V and 2 bases at J, with 11 bases between. Per the germline V gene, CDR1 is LNHDA and CDR2 is SQIVND (reference sequence). The CDR3 is made up of 15 amino acids. As DNA, the CDR3 is TGTGCCAGTAGTATAGGAGGGCTCGTTCAAGAGACCCAGTACTTC. It is translated as CASSIGGLVQETQYF.

The chain has TRBV2 and TRBJ2-3; 16 bases match TRBD2. The trim removed 4 bases at V and 5 bases at J, leaving 15 bases unmatched. Germline values: CDR1 SNHLY, CDR2 FYNNEI. This CDR3 has 20 amino acids. The CDR3 protein is CASSANPGLAGGQFEDTQYF. CDR3 bases: TGTGCCAGCAGTGCGAACCCGGGACTAGCGGGAGGGCAATTTGAAGATACGCAGTATTTT.

The gene calls are TRBV4-2 and TRBJ2-1; TRBD1 agrees at 7 bases. The J segment lost 6 bases and the V segment lost 4 bases, leaving 15 bases of the junction unmatched. Germline V lookup: CDR1 LGHNA, CDR2 YNFKEQ. The CDR3 extends over 17 amino acids. The CDR3 nucleotides are TGTGCCAGCAGCCGGGGGTCGGCGAGACAGGGTGGCAATGAGCAGTTCTTC. As protein: CASSRGSARQGGNEQFF.

Here the CDR3 reads CASRDRGDRNTEAFF. The CDR3 bases are TGTGCCAGCAGAGACAGGGGCGACCGTAACACTGAAGCTTTCTTT. This chain connects TRBV28 to TRBJ1-1; the match to TRBD1 covers 8 bases. V dropped 6 bases and J dropped 2; count of bases not matched to a gene: 8. Germline loops: CDR1 MDHEN, CDR2 SYDVKM. The CDR3 is 15 residues long. The full variable domain, completed using reference TRBV28 and TRBJ1-1, is DVKVTQSSRYLVKRTGEKVFLECVQDMDHENMFWYRQDPGLGLRLIYFSYDVKMKEKGDIPEGYSVSREKKERFSLILESASTNQTSMYLCASRDRGDRNTEAFFGQGTRLTVV.

The count of this clone is one. This chain links TRBV14 with TRBJ1-1; 7 positions agree with TRBD1. Losses at the gene ends were 4 bases for V and 3 bases for J; bases not matched to a gene: 5. CDR1 SGHDN and CDR2 FVKESK come from the germline V gene. The CDR3 is made up of 14 amino acids. CDR3 sequence: CASSLIQGYTEAFF. In DNA, the CDR3 is TGTGCCAGCAGCCTGATACAGGGGTACACTGAAGCTTTCTTT.

This clone was seen a single time. The J gene is TRBJ2-5, the V gene TRBV6-5; 8 bases align to TRBD2. CDR3 length: 13 residues. In germline, CDR1 is MNHEY, CDR2 SVGAGI. V trimming: 5 bases; J trimming: 5 bases; junction bases outside the gene matches: 4. The CDR3 sequence is CASSRAGAETQYF. In DNA, the CDR3 is TGTGCCAGCAGTAGAGCGGGAGCTGAGACCCAGTACTTC.

This chain joins TRBV7-9 and TRBJ1-5, with D possibly matching TRBD1 (6 bases). The germline CDR1 and CDR2 sequences are SEHNR and FQNEAQ (reference sequence). CDR3 length equals 14 residues. V was cut by 8 bases and J by 3 bases, with 14 bases left in between. CDR3 nucleotides: TGTGCCAGCCAGGACGGACAGCACAATCAGCCCCAGCATTTT. It specifies CASQDGQHNQPQHF.

This sequence joins TRBV7-8 and TRBJ1-5; 11 bases agree with TRBD1. CDR3 length: 16 amino acids. V was clipped by 3 bases and J by 4 bases; unmatched bases: 5. Germline lookup yields CDR1 SGHVS and CDR2 FQNEAQ. The CDR3 nucleotides are TGTGCCAGCAGCTTGGGACAGGGGGGATGGAATCAGCCCCAGCATTTT. Encoded protein: CASSLGQGGWNQPQHF.

Concerning this clone: Other DNA sequences within the sample encode an identical CDR3. The chain has TRBV5-1 and TRBJ1-1; no clear D gene. The CDR3 has 13 amino acids. With 2 bases removed from V and 4 bases from J, the gap between germline ends came to 9 bases. Germline CDR1 SGHRS, CDR2 YFSETQ. The CDR3 DNA is TGCGCCAGCAGCTTAGAGGGAGGCACTGAAGCTTTCTTT. Its translation: CASSLEGGTEAFF.

This chain uses TRBV2 with TRBJ2-5; 10 bases agree with TRBD1. The CDR3 covers 14 residues. Trimming at V came to 5 bases and at J to 2 bases, leaving 2 bases not matched to a gene. CDR1 and CDR2 (germline): SNHLY, FYNNEI. CDR3 loop: CASSRDRGQETQYF. As DNA, the CDR3 is TGTGCCAGCAGTAGGGACAGGGGACAAGAGACCCAGTACTTC. The whole variable domain, filled in from reference TRBV2 and TRBJ2-5, reads EPEVTQTPSHQVTQMGQEVILRCVPISNHLYFYWYRQILGQKVEFLVSFYNNEISEKSEIFDDQFSVERPDGSNFTLKIRSTKLEDSAMYFCASSRDRGQETQYFGPGTRLLVL.

This sequence joins TRBV30 and TRBJ1-1, with D hard to call. The CDR3 extends over 13 amino acids. Trimming left V 0 bases short and J 1 base short, with 6 bases between. Germline values: CDR1 GTSNPN, CDR2 SVGIG (reference sequence). CDR3 coding DNA: TGTGCCTGGAGTGTCCAGTGGAACACTGAAGCTTTCTTT. It yields the protein CAWSVQWNTEAFF.